Listed below are T cell receptor beta chains from one sample, sequenced in a study of human T cells and chemical hapten exposure. MiXCR, run by TCRdb on the RACE reads, gives a single entry per CDR3 protein. Altogether roughly 38,000 distinct CDR3 sequences are present, more than 8% being singletons, with the ten largest covering 26%. The input for sequencing was whole blood, taken in connection with sensitization to the hapten diphenylcyclopropenone (DPC). These receptor sequences come from a man aged 50 or older with alopecia areata. Some clones in this sample may be carry-over from other donors' samples. Each CDR3 is given with its conserved first and last residue. Each record gives: J gene, clone size, D gene, V gene, CDR3 DNA, CDR3 protein. D genes are given only for firm matches. Only some rows state a clone size, as once, few, many or a class for expanded clones.

TRBJ2-7 many TRBD1 TRBV29-1 TGCAGCGTCGGACAGGGGCAAAGGGAGCAGTACTTC CSVGQGQREQYF
TRBJ2-7 many TRBD2 TRBV4-1 TGCGCCAGCAGCCAAGAGGGACTAGCGGCCTACGAGCAGTACTTC CASSQEGLAAYEQYF
TRBJ1-2 - - TRBV28 TGTGCCAGCAGTCGGACGGAGGGCTACACCTTC CASSRTEGYTF
TRBJ1-1 - - TRBV9 TGTGCCAGCACCGATCTCGCCAGGGAGGATGAAGCTTTCTTT CASTDLAREDEAFF
TRBJ2-4 few TRBD1 TRBV6-2/TRBV6-3 TGTGCCAGCAGAAAAGAGGGGGCCCACCTAGCCAAAAACATTCAGTACTTC CASRKEGAHLAKNIQYF
TRBJ1-4 many TRBD1 TRBV7-9 TGTGCCAGCACCATACAGGGGATTAATGAAAAACTGTTTTTT CASTIQGINEKLFF
TRBJ1-2 - - TRBV19 TGTGCCAGTTCGTTTTCGAAATGGGACGGCGGCTACACCTTC CASSFSKWDGGYTF
TRBJ2-5 few - TRBV12-3/TRBV12-4 TGTGCCAGCAGCCAAAGACCGGGACCTATGGAGACCCAGTACTTC CASSQRPGPMETQYF
TRBJ2-7 - - TRBV4-3 TGCGCCAGCAGCCAAGACACCTCCTACGAGCAGTACTTC CASSQDTSYEQYF
TRBJ2-5 - TRBD1 TRBV20-1 TGCAGTGCTAGAGATCCACGAGGGGACAGTCCGGGGGAGACCCAGTACTTC CSARDPRGDSPGETQYF
TRBJ2-3 few TRBD1 TRBV2 TGTGCCAGCAGTGAAGGGGACAGAGGTGCAGATACGCAGTATTTT CASSEGDRGADTQYF
TRBJ1-2 many - TRBV27 TGTGCCAGCAGTGTCGCCGGGGGCAGATTCCCCGGTGGCTACACCTTC CASSVAGGRFPGGYTF
TRBJ2-7 - - TRBV28 TGTGCCAGCAGCCGACAGCCCTTCGAGCAGTACTTC CASSRQPFEQYF
TRBJ2-7 many - TRBV18 TGTGCCAGCTCACCGGGGGAAGAGCAGTACTTC CASSPGEEQYF
TRBJ2-5 many TRBD2 TRBV19 TGTGCCAGTAGAAGGCTAGCGGAAGAGACCCAGTACTTC CASRRLAEETQYF
TRBJ2-2 many - TRBV21-1 TGTGCCAGCAGCAAAAAGGACACAAACACCGGGGAGCTGTTTTTT CASSKKDTNTGELFF
TRBJ1-2 many - TRBV20-1 TGCAGTGCTAGGGCAGGGCAGGGAGATGGCTACACCTTC CSARAGQGDGYTF
TRBJ2-7 - - TRBV4-1 TGCGCCAGCAGCCAAGGACCAGGAAAGGTCTACGAGCAGTACTTC CASSQGPGKVYEQYF
TRBJ1-1 many - TRBV12-3/TRBV12-4 TGTGCCAGCAGTTCCCAGACAAGTGAAGCTTTCTTT CASSSQTSEAFF
TRBJ2-1 many - TRBV7-9 TGTGCCAGCAGCTTACTAGCGCCCGACTACAATGAGCAGTTCTTC CASSLLAPDYNEQFF
TRBJ1-5 few - TRBV12-3/TRBV12-4 TGTGCCAGCAGTTTAGGGCGCAATCAGCCCCAGCATTTT CASSLGRNQPQHF
TRBJ2-7 - - TRBV18 TGTGCCAGCTCGCCACAGGGTTACTCCTACGAGCAGTACTTC CASSPQGYSYEQYF
TRBJ1-2 - TRBD1 TRBV20-1 TGCAGTGCCCATTTGACAGGGAACTATGGCTACACCTTC CSAHLTGNYGYTF
TRBJ2-5 many - TRBV28 TGTGCCAGCAGCAGGGGATTAAGAGAGACCCAGTACTTC CASSRGLRETQYF
TRBJ1-5 many - TRBV2 TGTGCCAGCAGTGTAGATCATCAGCCCCAGCATTTT CASSVDHQPQHF
TRBJ2-1 few TRBD2 TRBV18 TGTGCCAGCTCACTCGGGACTACCCGAATCTACAATGAGCAGTTCTTC CASSLGTTRIYNEQFF
TRBJ2-6 many - TRBV29-1 TGCAGCGTTGAACTCGGGGCAGATGGGGCCAACGTCCTGACTTTC CSVELGADGANVLTF
TRBJ2-7 many TRBD1 TRBV20-1 TGCAGTCGGACAGGCTACGAGCAGTACTTC CSRTGYEQYF
TRBJ2-3 many TRBD2 TRBV20-1 TGCAGTGCCCCGCCTGGCGGGAGTGTGAGCACAGATACGCAGTATTTT CSAPPGGSVSTDTQYF
TRBJ1-3 many TRBD1 TRBV9 TGTGCCAGCAGCCTCGCACCATTGGACAGGGGGCTTGGAAACACCATATATTTT CASSLAPLDRGLGNTIYF
TRBJ2-2 many - TRBV12-3/TRBV12-4 TGTGCCAGCAGTTTAGATGGAATTACCGGGGAGCTGTTTTTT CASSLDGITGELFF
TRBJ2-7 many - TRBV7-8 TGTGCCAGCAGCCTTCCGGGCGGGACCTACGAGCAGTACTTC CASSLPGGTYEQYF
TRBJ2-1 few TRBD2 TRBV3-1 TGTGCCAGCAGCCAAGTAGTCGCTGGCGGGAGGAACTACAATGAGCAGTTCTTC CASSQVVAGGRNYNEQFF
TRBJ1-5 many - TRBV28 TGTGCCAGCAGTGGACTTTTAGGCAATCAGCCCCAGCATTTT CASSGLLGNQPQHF
TRBJ2-7 - - TRBV5-4 TGTGCCAGCAGCTTGGGCGGACAAACCTACGAGCAGTACTTC CASSLGGQTYEQYF
TRBJ1-1 many - TRBV5-1 TGCGCCAGCAGCTTCAAGGGTATCACTGAAGCTTTCTTT CASSFKGITEAFF
TRBJ2-3 - TRBD2 TRBV5-1 TGCGCCAGCGGCTTGTCCCCGGGAGGAGGAACAGATACGCAGTATTTT CASGLSPGGGTDTQYF
TRBJ2-1 few - TRBV14 TGTGCCAGCAGCCAAGACCCGGACTCCTACAATGAGCAGTTCTTC CASSQDPDSYNEQFF
TRBJ1-2 many - TRBV12-3/TRBV12-4 TGTGCCAGCAGTTTAAGGGGGGCGCAGTACTATGGCTACACCTTC CASSLRGAQYYGYTF
TRBJ2-1 many - TRBV29-1 TGCAGCGGGAGCGTAGACAGCAGTTACAATGAGCAGTTCTTC CSGSVDSSYNEQFF
TRBJ2-3 many TRBD2 TRBV7-9 TGTGCCAGCAGCTCGGGACTAGCGGGGGGCACAGATACGCAGTATTTT CASSSGLAGGTDTQYF
TRBJ1-1 many - TRBV20-1 TGCAGTGCTAGAGATCCTCGCAGGGACACTGAAGCTTTCTTT CSARDPRRDTEAFF
TRBJ2-6 many - TRBV6-6 TGTGCCAGCAGTTACCGCGGAGAAACAATCTCTGGGGCCAACGTCCTGACTTTC CASSYRGETISGANVLTF
TRBJ2-2 - - TRBV2 TGTGCCAGCAGCCCTGAGTCCACCGGGGAGCTGTTTTTT CASSPESTGELFF
TRBJ2-2 many TRBD1 TRBV29-1 TGCAGCGCCCAAGGACAGGGGAGTTACACCGGGGAGCTGTTTTTT CSAQGQGSYTGELFF
TRBJ1-2 few TRBD1 TRBV20-1 TGCAGTGCTTGGGACAGCACCAACTATGGCTACACCTTC CSAWDSTNYGYTF
TRBJ2-7 few - TRBV7-9 TGTGCCAGCAGCTTAGTACAGGCGAACTCCTACGAGCAGTACTTC CASSLVQANSYEQYF
TRBJ2-2 many TRBD1 TRBV7-9 TGTGCCAGGGCCGGGACAGAAAGGACCGGGGAGCTGTTTTTT CARAGTERTGELFF
TRBJ2-3 few - TRBV3-1 TGTGCCAGCAGCTCCCGGGGGAGTCACCCACATGATACGCAGTATTTT CASSSRGSHPHDTQYF
TRBJ1-5 many - TRBV12-3/TRBV12-4 TGTGCCAGCAGTTTGCGTCGATGGGGGCAGCCCCAGCATTTT CASSLRRWGQPQHF